This is a list of T cell receptor beta chains from one sample in a study of shared clonotypes between healthy human individuals. Repertoires were generated with immunoSEQ multiplex PCR, while TCRdb's copy carries only in-frame clones and drops some. This table has 90,000 to 120,000 clones, roughly 70% appearing once. Sequencing was performed on memory CD8+ T cells sorted from blood. Every receptor here comes from a woman in her 30s in good health. CDR3s include the opening cysteine and the closing phenylalanine or tryptophan. D genes are given only for firm matches. Size is stated for part of the rows, as once, few or many counts, or as a class when the clone is expanded.

abundance	len	v_gene	d_gene	j_gene	CDR3aa	CDR3nt
-	17	TRBV5-5	TRBD2	TRBJ2-1	CASSSSEGGPSYNEQFF	TGTGCCAGCAGCTCTAGTGAGGGAGGGCCCTCCTACAATGAGCAGTTCTTC
-	15	TRBV6-1	TRBD1	TRBJ2-7	CASSEWTGGSYEQYF	TGTGCCAGCAGTGAATGGACAGGGGGGTCCTACGAGCAGTACTTC
few	13	TRBV6-4	-	TRBJ2-3	CASSAGDRDTQYF	TGTGCCAGCAGTGCGGGGGACAGAGATACGCAGTATTTT
-	12	TRBV29-1	-	TRBJ2-7	CSVEDRSYEQYF	TGCAGCGTTGAAGATCGATCCTACGAGCAGTACTTC
-	15	TRBV6-5	TRBD1	TRBJ2-1	CASSLGQPATDEQFF	TGTGCCAGCAGTCTGGGACAGCCTGCGACGGATGAGCAGTTCTTC
few	13	TRBV6-5	-	TRBJ1-5	CASSLRNNQPQHF	TGTGCCAGCAGCCTTAGGAACAATCAGCCCCAGCATTTT
once	15	TRBV5-1	-	TRBJ1-2	CASSITGTRHYGYTF	TGCGCCAGCAGCATTACAGGGACTCGTCACTATGGCTACACCTTC
many	14	TRBV27	-	TRBJ2-7	CASSITGSSYEQYF	TGTGCCAGCAGTATTACAGGGAGCTCCTACGAGCAGTACTTC
-	11	TRBV6-1	-	TRBJ2-3	CASSGRDTQYF	TGTGCCAGCAGTGGGAGAGATACGCAGTATTTT
-	16	TRBV16	TRBD1	TRBJ1-5	CASSLGQANSNQPQHF	TGTGCCAGCTCCTTAGGACAGGCTAATAGCAATCAGCCCCAGCATTTT
few	13	TRBV5-8	-	TRBJ2-7	CASRGKGVHEQYF	TGTGCCAGCAGAGGGAAGGGGGTCCACGAGCAGTACTTC
-	15	TRBV18	TRBD1	TRBJ1-1	CASSPTQGLEAEAFF	TGTGCCAGCTCACCCACACAGGGGTTGGAAGCTGAAGCTTTCTTT
-	13	TRBV27	TRBD2	TRBJ2-7	CASSFGLGLEQYF	TGTGCCAGCAGTTTCGGACTAGGGCTCGAGCAGTACTTC
-	15	TRBV19	-	TRBJ1-1	CASSVDSNMNTEAFF	TGTGCCAGTAGTGTTGACAGTAATATGAACACTGAAGCTTTCTTT
-	14	TRBV9	-	TRBJ1-1	CASSVSGSGTEAFF	TGTGCCAGCAGCGTATCAGGGAGTGGGACTGAAGCTTTCTTT
-	14	TRBV25-1	-	TRBJ1-1	CASSENSPWTEAFF	TGTGCCAGCAGTGAAAACAGTCCGTGGACTGAAGCTTTCTTT
-	14	TRBV11-2	TRBD2	TRBJ2-7	CASSPLAGGYEQYF	TGTGCCAGCAGCCCTCTAGCGGGGGGCTACGAGCAGTACTTC
-	17	TRBV7-9	TRBD1	TRBJ2-1	CASSPPTGTGFYNEQFF	TGTGCCAGCAGCCCTCCCACCGGGACAGGCTTCTACAATGAGCAGTTCTTC
-	15	TRBV4-1	TRBD1	TRBJ1-2	CASSSGQGQDYGYTF	TGCGCCAGCAGCTCGGGACAGGGACAGGACTATGGCTACACCTTC
many	15	TRBV5-4	-	TRBJ1-1	CASSLEGVGWAEAFF	TGTGCCAGCAGCTTGGAGGGGGTAGGGTGGGCTGAAGCTTTCTTT
-	17	TRBV10-3	-	TRBJ1-2	CAISESRGQAYFYGYTF	TGTGCCATCAGTGAGTCCCGGGGGCAGGCCTATTTCTATGGCTACACCTTC
medium-sized	14	TRBV27	TRBD2	TRBJ2-7	CASSSLAGEYEQYF	TGTGCCAGCAGTTCCCTAGCGGGAGAGTACGAGCAGTACTTC
-	14	TRBV2	TRBD2	TRBJ2-7	CASRGLAGVCEQYF	TGTGCCAGCAGAGGACTAGCGGGAGTTTGCGAGCAGTACTTC
-	13	TRBV27	-	TRBJ1-1	CASSLAARTEAFF	TGTGCCAGCAGTTTAGCGGCGAGGACTGAAGCTTTCTTT
-	12	TRBV5-1	-	TRBJ2-7	CASSWNSYEQYF	TGCGCCAGCAGCTGGAACTCCTACGAGCAGTACTTC
-	14	TRBV5-1	TRBD2	TRBJ2-7	CASSLSGRSYEQYF	TGCGCCAGCAGCTTGTCCGGGAGGTCCTACGAGCAGTACTTC
-	13	TRBV29-1	-	TRBJ2-5	CSVEDSPGETQYF	TGCAGCGTTGAGGACTCCCCGGGAGAGACCCAGTACTTC
-	11	TRBV29-1	TRBD2	TRBJ2-1	CSVSSGTRQFF	TGCAGCGTATCATCCGGGACTAGGCAGTTCTTC
once	15	TRBV7-9	-	TRBJ2-3	CASSLSLASTDTQYF	TGTGCCAGCAGCCTCTCCCTAGCGAGCACAGATACGCAGTATTTT
-	15	TRBV2	TRBD1	TRBJ2-7	CASSQPGTGVLSRYF	TGTGCCAGCAGTCAGCCCGGGACAGGGGTCTTGAGTAGGTACTTC
-	14	TRBV25-1	-	TRBJ1-5	CASSEGGSNQPQHF	TGTGCCAGCAGTGAAGGGGGTAGCAATCAGCCCCAGCATTTT
once	16	TRBV28	-	TRBJ2-1	CASSTLTDYSYNEQFF	TGTGCCAGCAGCACCCTGACAGATTACTCCTACAATGAGCAGTTCTTC
-	16	TRBV19	-	TRBJ1-5	CASSIVWTNSNQPQHF	TGTGCCAGTAGTATAGTCTGGACAAATAGCAATCAGCCCCAGCATTTT
-	16	TRBV4-1	TRBD1	TRBJ1-5	CASSPGRGQADQPQHF	TGCGCCAGCAGCCCGGGGAGGGGGCAGGCGGATCAGCCCCAGCATTTT
-	16	TRBV6-1	-	TRBJ2-3	CASSEWYSTSTDTQYF	TGTGCCAGCAGTGAATGGTACAGTACCTCCACAGATACGCAGTATTTT
few	14	TRBV5-1	-	TRBJ2-7	CASSEGGNSYEQYF	TGCGCCAGCAGTGAGGGAGGTAACTCCTACGAGCAGTACTTC
many	13	TRBV28	TRBD1	TRBJ1-4	CASHGTANEKLFF	TGTGCCAGCCACGGGACAGCAAATGAAAAACTGTTTTTT
once	15	TRBV13	TRBD1	TRBJ2-7	CASSLMGTGYHEQYF	TGTGCCAGCAGCTTAATGGGGACAGGGTACCACGAGCAGTACTTC
many	14	TRBV19	-	TRBJ2-5	CASSIGTGWETQYF	TGTGCCAGTAGTATCGGGACGGGCTGGGAGACCCAGTACTTC
-	15	TRBV11-2	-	TRBJ2-3	CASSPLAGGLTTQYF	TGTGCCAGCAGCCCTCTTGCGGGTGGGCTAACTACGCAGTATTTT
few	14	TRBV10-1	-	TRBJ2-7	CASSETGSLGEQYF	TGCGCCAGCAGTGAGACGGGATCGCTCGGCGAGCAGTACTTC
-	15	TRBV18	-	TRBJ2-7	CASSPQGLLSYEQYF	TGTGCCAGCTCACCACAGGGCCTCCTATCCTACGAGCAGTACTTC
-	18	TRBV5-1	-	TRBJ2-3	CASSLHLHEERTTDTQYF	TGCGCCAGCAGCTTGCATTTACATGAGGAGCGGACCACAGATACGCAGTATTTT
-	16	TRBV28	-	TRBJ2-5	CASSLRLAEGQETQYF	TGTGCCAGCAGTTTACGATTAGCGGAGGGGCAAGAGACCCAGTACTTC
-	11	TRBV7-6	-	TRBJ2-5	CASRIGETQYF	TGTGCCAGTAGAATCGGGGAGACCCAGTACTTC
-	14	TRBV4-1	-	TRBJ2-7	CASSQNTGEGEQYF	TGCGCCAGCAGCCAAAATACAGGGGAGGGTGAGCAGTACTTC
once	16	TRBV19	-	TRBJ1-1	CASSHGGTRENTEAFF	TGTGCCAGTAGTCACGGTGGGACGAGAGAGAACACTGAAGCTTTCTTT
-	16	TRBV28	-	TRBJ1-5	CASSSPHRYSNQPQHF	TGTGCCAGCAGCTCCCCCCACAGGTATAGCAATCAGCCCCAGCATTTT
-	16	TRBV5-4	TRBD2	TRBJ2-7	CASSQGLAGRADEQYF	TGTGCCAGCAGCCAGGGACTAGCGGGAAGGGCCGACGAGCAGTACTTC
-	16	TRBV7-9	TRBD1	TRBJ2-7	CASSGTGDRGSYEQYF	TGTGCCAGCAGCGGTACCGGAGACAGGGGGTCCTACGAGCAGTACTTC
-	12	TRBV7-9	-	TRBJ2-5	CASSSQGLDQYF	TGTGCCAGCAGTAGCCAGGGGTTGGATCAGTACTTC
-	14	TRBV18	-	TRBJ2-6	CASSRQSGANVLTF	TGTGCCAGCTCACGGCAGTCTGGGGCCAACGTCCTGACTTTC
few	16	TRBV4-2	TRBD2	TRBJ2-7	CASSHPGGAVAYEQYF	TGTGCCAGCAGCCACCCCGGGGGGGCGGTAGCCTACGAGCAGTACTTC
few	15	TRBV28	-	TRBJ1-5	CASSLNWGANQPQHF	TGTGCCAGCAGTTTAAATTGGGGGGCCAATCAGCCCCAGCATTTT
-	15	TRBV4-1	-	TRBJ2-7	CASSIPGSQSYEQYF	TGTGCCAGCAGCATTCCTGGGTCGCAATCCTACGAGCAGTACTTC
once	14	TRBV6-6	-	TRBJ2-7	CASRPGPASYEQYF	TGTGCCAGCAGGCCGGGGCCCGCCTCCTACGAGCAGTACTTC
-	17	TRBV5-1	TRBD1	TRBJ1-2	CASSLDGTGTVISGYTF	TGCGCCAGCAGCTTGGACGGGACAGGGACCGTTATAAGTGGCTACACCTTC
-	14	TRBV9	-	TRBJ2-7	CASSVDGTGYEQYF	TGTGCCAGCAGCGTAGACGGAACGGGATACGAGCAGTACTTC